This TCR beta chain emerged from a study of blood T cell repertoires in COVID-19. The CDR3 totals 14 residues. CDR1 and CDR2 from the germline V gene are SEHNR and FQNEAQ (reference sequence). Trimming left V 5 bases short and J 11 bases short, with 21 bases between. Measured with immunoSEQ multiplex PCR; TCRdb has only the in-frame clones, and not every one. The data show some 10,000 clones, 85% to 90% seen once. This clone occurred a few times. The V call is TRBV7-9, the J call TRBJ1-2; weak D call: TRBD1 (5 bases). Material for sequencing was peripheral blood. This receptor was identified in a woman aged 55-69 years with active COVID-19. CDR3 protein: CASSPRDHRFGYTF. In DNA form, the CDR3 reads TGTGCCAGCAGCCCCAGGGATCACCGATTCGGGTACACCTTC.